Given below is one T cell receptor beta chain in context. The antigen is undetermined. Trimming stripped 6 bases from V and 2 bases from J, with 8 bases between. Per the germline V gene, CDR1 is SNHLY and CDR2 is FYNNEI. The CDR3 runs 12 residues. This entry is derived from a study of monozygotic twins with cystic fibrosis. The study, taken as a whole, reports: No link emerged between shared CDR3 counts and age, concordance or severity. Nucleotide-identical clonotype sharing was significantly higher within monozygotic CF twin pairs than between unrelated CF individuals. The repertoire was suggested to be naive-dominated, clonality median about 0.0095.

Clones were sequenced by immunoSEQ multiplex PCR, and TCRdb holds only the in-frame ones, with some missing. The repertoire includes about 16,000 clones, roughly 96% of them detected once, and about 0.6% sits in the top ten. This TCR was recovered from a girl aged 2-15 years with cystic fibrosis. The sequenced sample consisted of blood. The chain carries TRBV2 and TRBJ2-7; D call uncertain. The CDR3, as DNA: TGTGCCAGCAGAACCGACACCTACGAGCAGTACTTC. This gives the protein CASRTDTYEQYF.